Following are 18 T cell receptor beta chains from one sample sequenced in a study of T cells after yellow fever vaccination. TCRdb analysed the 5' RACE reads with MiXCR anew, one entry per CDR3 protein. The sample shows approximately 160,000 distinct CDR3 sequences, 9.3% of them seen only once. The sequences come from CD8+ T cells sorted from PBMCs, collected 45 days after the yellow fever booster vaccination. These TCRs come from a man aged 18 to 35 who received the YFV17D yellow fever vaccine.

CDR3 sequence: CASSLSRDEQYV. In DNA form, the CDR3 reads TGTGCCAGCAGCTTAAGCAGGGACGAGCAGTACGTC. The chain recombines TRBV7-9 with TRBJ2-7; weak D call: TRBD1 (5 bases). Germline values: CDR1 SEHNR, CDR2 FQNEAQ (reference sequence). The CDR3 length is 12 residues. Trimming left V 2 bases short and J 5 bases short, with 7 bases between.

This clonotype was detected a few times. J is TRBJ1-2 and V is TRBV7-9, with D possibly being TRBD1 (5 bases). V lost 1 base and J 4 bases, leaving 10 bases between the germline ends. This CDR3 comprises 14 residues. Germline-derived CDR1 and CDR2 are SEHNR and FQNEAQ (reference sequence). CDR3 protein: CASSLVQGAYGYTF. The CDR3 nucleotides are TGTGCCAGCAGCTTAGTTCAGGGCGCCTATGGCTACACCTTC.

This clonotype was seen at least ten times. This sequence joins TRBV11-2 and TRBJ2-3; 7 nucleotides match TRBD2. Germline V lookup: CDR1 SGHAT, CDR2 FQNNGV. The V segment lost 1 base and the J segment 3 bases; nucleotides outside the gene matches: 4. The CDR3 is made up of 15 amino acids. Here the CDR3 DNA reads TGTGCCAGCAGCTTAGGCCAGGGAGGGACAGATACGCAGTATTTT. Translated, it gives CASSLGQGGTDTQYF.

This clonotype has only a few counts. J is TRBJ2-2 and V is TRBV4-3; D gene unclear. In germline, CDR1 is LGHNA, CDR2 YSLEER. The CDR3 consists of 15 residues. V was trimmed by 4 bases and J by 7 bases, leaving 16 bases between them. DNA for the CDR3: TGCGCCAGCAGCCCCACCTACCGTAATTACGGGGAGCTGTTTTTT. This codes for CASSPTYRNYGELFF.

In its sample, this clonotype was seen a few times. The V and J genes are TRBV4-1 and TRBJ2-7; TRBD2 is a possible D gene (7 bases). The CDR3 is 16 residues long. V lost 3 bases and J lost 2, with 17 bases in between. Germline loops: CDR1 MGHRA, CDR2 YSYEKL. The CDR3 protein is CASSQAIGGRAYEQYF. The CDR3 nucleotides are TGCGCCAGCAGCCAGGCCATCGGGGGGCGCGCCTACGAGCAGTACTTC.

A few counts support this clonotype. V usage is TRBV10-1 and J usage is TRBJ1-6; no firm D call. V was cut by 4 bases and J by 7 bases, with 8 bases left in between. Germline values: CDR1 WNHNN, CDR2 SYGVQD (reference sequence). The CDR3 is made up of 13 amino acids. CDR3 nucleotides: TGCGCCAGCAGTGCTGGGTACAATTCACCCCTCCACTTT. It is translated as CASSAGYNSPLHF.

This clonotype was found a few times. The rearrangement uses TRBV6-6 and TRBJ1-1; 10 bases map to TRBD1. Germline V lookup: CDR1 MNHNY, CDR2 SVGAGI (reference sequence). The CDR3 totals 14 residues. With 5 bases clipped from V and 3 bases from J, the junction kept 3 bases outside the gene matches. CDR3 sequence (DNA): TGTGCCAGCAGTCGGGACAGGGGTGACACTGAAGCTTTCTTT. Translating it yields CASSRDRGDTEAFF.

This clonotype was seen at least ten times. This rearrangement joins TRBV7-9 to TRBJ2-1; TRBD2 matches 7 bases. Germline values: CDR1 SEHNR, CDR2 FQNEAQ (reference sequence). This CDR3 region has 15 residues. Trimming removed 7 bases from V and 2 bases from J; junction bases left unmatched: 8. CDR3 region: CASTKSTSAYNEQFF. The CDR3 DNA follows: TGTGCCAGCACAAAGAGCACTAGCGCCTACAATGAGCAGTTCTTC.

This clonotype was observed a handful of times. The chain has TRBV7-9 and TRBJ1-4, with a weak D call TRBD1 (6 bases). The CDR3 has 17 residues. V was shortened by 5 bases and J by 3 bases, with 19 bases between the two germline ends. Germline CDR1 SEHNR, CDR2 FQNEAQ (reference sequence). CDR3 sequence: CASSQRGGTGPNEKLFF. Written as DNA, the CDR3 is TGTGCCAGCAGCCAACGGGGGGGCACGGGGCCTAATGAAAAACTGTTTTTT.

This clonotype has only a few counts. The chain links TRBV9 to TRBJ2-5; D is possibly TRBD1 (6 bases). Per germline, CDR1 SGDLS and CDR2 YYNGEE. With 3 bases removed from V and 5 bases from J, the gap between germline ends came to 14 bases. The CDR3 has 14 residues. In nucleotides, the CDR3 is TGTGCCAGCAGCGCCCGACAGGAGGTGGAGACCCAGTACTTC. It is translated as CASSARQEVETQYF. The variable domain in full, with the rest retrieved from reference TRBV9 and TRBJ2-5, is DSGVTQTPKHLITATGQRVTLRCSPRSGDLSVYWYQQSLDQGLQFLIQYYNGEERAKGNILERFSAQQFPDLHSELNLSSLELGDSALYFCASSARQEVETQYFGPGTRLLVL.

This clonotype was counted a few times. The chain is built from TRBV4-3 and TRBJ1-4; TRBD1 matches at 7 bases. CDR1 and CDR2 (germline): LGHNA, YSLEER. V was pared by 0 bases and J by 6 bases, with 22 bases of the junction left unmatched. The CDR3 is 21 amino acids. CDR3 residues: CASSQDLIRQGEFLNDEKLFF. The CDR3 nucleotides are TGCGCCAGCAGCCAAGATTTGATTCGACAGGGAGAGTTCCTTAATGATGAAAAACTGTTTTTT.

This clonotype was seen only a few times. This chain links TRBV4-1 with TRBJ1-2; D is possibly TRBD1 (5 bases). V dropped 3 bases and J dropped 2 bases, with 13 bases sitting between them. This CDR3 is 15 amino acids long. Germline V gene data show CDR1 as MGHRA and CDR2 as YSYEKL. The CDR3 protein is CASSQGPGGNYGYTF. CDR3 nucleotide sequence: TGCGCCAGCAGCCAGGGGCCGGGGGGGAACTATGGCTACACCTTC.

The rearrangement links TRBV6-2 or TRBV6-3 to TRBJ1-2, with 9 bases fitting TRBD1. V trimming: 5 bases; J trimming: 3 bases; junction bases outside the gene matches: 16. The CDR3 has 18 residues. Germline V gene lookup returns CDR1 MNHEY and CDR2 SVGEGT. Here the CDR3 reads CASSEFGTGTLQDYGYTF. The CDR3 region has the DNA TGTGCCAGCAGTGAATTTGGGACAGGGACACTCCAGGACTATGGCTACACCTTC.

This clonotype was detected only a few times. This chain uses TRBV24-1 with TRBJ2-5; D is unclear. CDR1 KGHDR and CDR2 SFDVKD come from the germline V gene. The CDR3 sequence is 14 residues long. Trimming pared 1 base from V and 2 bases from J, leaving 7 bases between. The CDR3 loop is CATSDFYSQETQYF. The CDR3 DNA is TGTGCCACCAGTGATTTCTACAGTCAAGAGACCCAGTACTTC.

V gene TRBV27 combines with J gene TRBJ1-3, with TRBD1 as a possible D gene (5 bases). The CDR3 sequence is 17 residues long. From germline, CDR1 is MNHEY and CDR2 SMNVEV (reference sequence). V was clipped by 4 bases and J by 0 bases, with 16 bases between them. Here the CDR3 DNA reads TGTGCCAGCAGTTCCCGGACATTCATCCACTCTGGAAACACCATATATTTT. As protein: CASSSRTFIHSGNTIYF.

J is TRBJ2-2 and V is TRBV6-4, with no clear D. This CDR3 region has 17 residues. The germline V gene has CDR1 MRHNA and CDR2 SNTAGT. Trimming left V 2 bases short and J 1 base short, with 14 bases between. CDR3 loop: CASSDVLVGKNTGELFF. In DNA, the CDR3 is TGTGCCAGCAGTGACGTCCTGGTAGGGAAGAACACCGGGGAGCTGTTTTTT.

This clonotype was observed a few times. The rearrangement links TRBV7-9 to TRBJ2-7; possible D gene TRBD1, 6 bases. Germline V lookup: CDR1 SEHNR, CDR2 FQNEAQ (reference sequence). The CDR3 is 15 amino acids. The V end lost 4 bases, the J end lost 5 bases, and 18 bases lay between the germline ends. CDR3 sequence (DNA): TGTGCCAGCAGCTCATCCCCCAGGGGTGGCAACGAGCAGTACTTC. Encoded protein: CASSSSPRGGNEQYF.

The rearrangement uses TRBV6-2 or TRBV6-3 and TRBJ2-7; 9 bases are shared with TRBD1. Germline V gene data show CDR1 as MNHEY and CDR2 as SVGEGT. The CDR3 extends over 11 amino acids. Trimming at V came to 10 bases and at J to 7 bases, leaving 5 bases not matched to a gene. The chain's CDR3 is CATTGGREQYF. CDR3 in DNA: TGTGCCACCACAGGGGGCCGAGAGCAGTACTTC.